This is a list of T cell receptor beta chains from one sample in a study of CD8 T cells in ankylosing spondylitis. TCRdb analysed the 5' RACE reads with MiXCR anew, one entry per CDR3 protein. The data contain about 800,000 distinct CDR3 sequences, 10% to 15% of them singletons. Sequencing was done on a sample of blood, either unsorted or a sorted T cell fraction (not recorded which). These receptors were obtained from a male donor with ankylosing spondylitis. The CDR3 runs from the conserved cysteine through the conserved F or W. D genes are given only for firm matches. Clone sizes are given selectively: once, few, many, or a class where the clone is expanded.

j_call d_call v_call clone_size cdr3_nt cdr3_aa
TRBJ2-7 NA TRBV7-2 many TGTGCCAGCAGCCCCGGACGCACCTACGAGCAGTACTTC CASSPGRTYEQYF
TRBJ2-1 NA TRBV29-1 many TGCAGCGTTCTCCGTGGCAGTGCGTTCTTC CSVLRGSAFF
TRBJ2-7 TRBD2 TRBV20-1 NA TGCAGTGCCTTAACCCTTAGCGGGGGGTCCTACGAGCAGTACTTC CSALTLSGGSYEQYF
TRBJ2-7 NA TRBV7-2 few TGTGCCAGCAGCCCGGGTCTACAGGGGCAGTACTTC CASSPGLQGQYF
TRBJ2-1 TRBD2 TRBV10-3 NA TGTGCCAGCAGTGAGTCGGTCGGACTAGCGCTATACAATGAGCAGTTCTTC CASSESVGLALYNEQFF
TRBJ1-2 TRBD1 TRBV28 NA TGTGCCAGCAGCCTCCGGGACAGGGGGGTGTATGGCTACACCTTC CASSLRDRGVYGYTF
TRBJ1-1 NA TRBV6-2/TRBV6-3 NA TGTGCCAGCAGCAGACAGGACAGAGCTGAAGCTTTCTTT CASSRQDRAEAFF
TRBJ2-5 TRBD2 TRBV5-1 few TGCGCCAGCAGCTTGGAGGTCATAGCGGGGGTTCAGGAGACCCAGTACTTC CASSLEVIAGVQETQYF
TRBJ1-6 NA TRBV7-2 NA TGTGCCAGCAGCCCCCCCGGGGCCTATAATTCACCCCTCCACTTT CASSPPGAYNSPLHF
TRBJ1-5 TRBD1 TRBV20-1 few TGCAGTGCCGACAGGGTCGGGCCTCAGCCCCAGCATTTT CSADRVGPQPQHF